The following is a TCR beta chain sequence with its context. Repertoires were generated with immunoSEQ multiplex PCR, while TCRdb's copy carries only in-frame clones and drops some. The repertoire holds around 190,000 clones, with roughly 86% as singletons. The source of the sample is a study of cytomegalovirus exposure and HLA in healthy donors. From germline, CDR1 is SGDLS and CDR2 YYNGEE. The length of the CDR3 is 17 residues. Trimming shortened V by 3 bases and J by 0 bases, and 17 bases separated the two germline ends. The clonotype was recovered from a man aged 25 to 40 in good health and CMV-seropositive. The V and J genes are TRBV9 and TRBJ2-3; D is perhaps TRBD2 (7 bases). The specimen sequenced was PBMCs. The CDR3: CASSAGGRRTSTDTQYF. The CDR3 nucleotides read TGTGCCAGCAGCGCCGGGGGGCGGAGAACTAGCACAGATACGCAGTATTTT.